The sequence of this TCR beta chain was determined in a study of blood T cell repertoires in COVID-19. Across the whole study: The samples span acute and convalescent COVID-19 from the United States, Italy and Spain.

TCRdb keeps only in-frame clones here, not all; method: immunoSEQ multiplex PCR. The repertoire holds 100,000 to 150,000 clones, roughly 72% seen once, with less than 6.5% in the top ten. The V gene lost 0 bases and the J gene lost 5 bases, with 8 bases spanning the gap. CDR3 length equals 13 residues. Germline loops: CDR1 SGHRS, CDR2 YFSETQ. There are a few counts of this clone. V usage is TRBV5-1 and J usage is TRBJ1-2; the D is unclear. Material: peripheral blood. The TCR sequence derives from a man between 60 and 70 years old with acute or convalescent COVID-19. CDR3 region: CASSLGTEYGYTF. The CDR3 region has the DNA TGCGCCAGCAGCTTGGGAACGGAGTATGGCTACACCTTC.